Sequencing of this T cell receptor (beta chain) was carried out in a study of blood T cell repertoires in COVID-19. At the level of the study: Italy, Spain and the United States were the sources of the convalescent and acute COVID-19 samples. In each case, the material was cDNA or gDNA derived from T cells, B-cell-depleted T cells, or PBMCs.

Those enrolled, adults aged roughly 18 to 89 years, came from some 23 US areas. Recovery among Cohort 3 donors was established by two negative PCRs, clearance, or symptom resolution. V lost 3 bases, J lost 4 bases, and 3 bases stayed unmatched. The CDR3 sequence is 13 residues long. Germline V gene data show CDR1 as SQVTM and CDR2 as ANQGSEA. Repertoires were generated with immunoSEQ multiplex PCR, while TCRdb's copy carries only in-frame clones and drops some. The sample consists of about 150,000 clones, about 86% of them appearing once. This sequence originates from a man aged 45 to 65 who had recovered from COVID-19. The material sequenced was PBMCs or T cells enriched from blood (not recorded which). V is TRBV29-1 and J is TRBJ2-1; 7 nucleotides align to TRBD2. The chain's CDR3 is CSVELGGYNEQFF. CDR3 sequence (DNA): TGCAGCGTTGAGTTGGGGGGGTACAATGAGCAGTTCTTC.